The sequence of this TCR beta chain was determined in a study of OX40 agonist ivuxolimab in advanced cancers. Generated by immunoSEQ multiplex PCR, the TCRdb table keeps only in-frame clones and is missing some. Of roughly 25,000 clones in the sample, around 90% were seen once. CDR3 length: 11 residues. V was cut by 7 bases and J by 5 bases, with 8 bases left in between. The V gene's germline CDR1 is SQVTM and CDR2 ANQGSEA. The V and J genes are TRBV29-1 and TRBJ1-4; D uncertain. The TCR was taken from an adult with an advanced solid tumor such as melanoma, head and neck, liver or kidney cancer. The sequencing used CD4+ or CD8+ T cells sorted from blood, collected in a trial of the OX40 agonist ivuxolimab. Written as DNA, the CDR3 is TGCAGCGGCCGCCAGAATGAAAAACTGTTTTTT. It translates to CSGRQNEKLFF.